This is a list of T cell receptor beta chains from one sample in a study of blood T cell repertoires in COVID-19. Sequencing used immunoSEQ multiplex PCR; TCRdb keeps in-frame clones, though not all of them. This table holds more than 100,000 clones, about four fifths found once. What was sequenced was peripheral blood. These receptors were taken from a man in his sixties with acute or convalescent COVID-19. The CDR3 runs from the conserved cysteine through the conserved F or W. D genes are given only for firm matches. Size values are once, few and many counts, or a class for expanded clones, and some rows have none.

J gene	clone size	V gene	D gene	CDR3 DNA	CDR3 protein
TRBJ2-7	.	TRBV11-2	TRBD2	TGTGCCAGCAGCTCACTCTTGGGGAGGGGTCCGGACGAGCAGTACTTC	CASSSLLGRGPDEQYF
TRBJ1-4	.	TRBV7-9	.	TGTGCCAGCAGGTCACAGGGAGAAACTAATGAAAAACTGTTTTTT	CASRSQGETNEKLFF
TRBJ1-5	once	TRBV18	TRBD1	TGTGCCAGCTCAGGGACAGGGTATAGCAATCAGCCCCAGCATTTT	CASSGTGYSNQPQHF
TRBJ2-1	.	TRBV9	.	TGTGCCAGCAGCGTAGCTACACGACTAGGTGAGCAGTTCTTC	CASSVATRLGEQFF
TRBJ1-3	few	TRBV4-1	TRBD1	TGCGCCAGCAGGAATACAGGGGGGCTTGGAAACACCATATATTTT	CASRNTGGLGNTIYF
TRBJ1-5	.	TRBV28	.	TGTGCCAGCAGTTTTCCGGATCAGCCCCAGCATTTT	CASSFPDQPQHF
TRBJ2-1	.	TRBV28	.	TGTGCCAGCACTGAATCCGGGACACCGAGCTCCTACAATGAGCAGTTCTTC	CASTESGTPSSYNEQFF
TRBJ2-3	.	TRBV3-1/TRBV3-2	TRBD2	TGTGCCAGCAGCCGGCGGAGCGGGAGCCCTAGCACAGATACGCAGTATTTT	CASSRRSGSPSTDTQYF
TRBJ1-2	.	TRBV19	TRBD1	TGTGCCAGTAGGGGACAGACCCCTTGGGGCTACACCTTC	CASRGQTPWGYTF
TRBJ1-3	.	TRBV19	TRBD1	TGTGCCAGTAGTATTCAACCAGGGGGCACTGGAAACACCATATATTTT	CASSIQPGGTGNTIYF
TRBJ2-1	.	TRBV10-3	TRBD2	TGTGCCATCAGTGAGATAGCGGGAGGGTACAATGAGCAGTTCTTC	CAISEIAGGYNEQFF
TRBJ1-2	.	TRBV28	TRBD1	TGTGCCAGCAGTTCCGGGACAGGGAGAGGGTATGGCTACACCTTC	CASSSGTGRGYGYTF
TRBJ2-3	few	TRBV19	TRBD2	TGTGCCAGTAGTAGGGGACTAGTTTACGATACGCAGTATTTT	CASSRGLVYDTQYF
TRBJ2-2	.	TRBV19	TRBD1	TGTGCCAGTGCTCAGGGGGCGGCCGGGGAGCTGTTTTTT	CASAQGAAGELFF
TRBJ2-1	.	TRBV5-4	.	TGTGCCAGCAGCGGTCCTCTCCCGGGGGACAATGAGCAGTTCTTC	CASSGPLPGDNEQFF
TRBJ2-7	.	TRBV5-4	.	TGTGCCAGCAGCATTGCGGGACCCGGAGGGTACGAGCAGTACTTC	CASSIAGPGGYEQYF
TRBJ2-1	.	TRBV5-1	.	TGCGCCAGCAGCTTAGGAGGGGGGGTCTCCTACAATGAGCAGTTCTTC	CASSLGGGVSYNEQFF
TRBJ2-2	once	TRBV3-1/TRBV3-2	.	TGTGCCAGCAGCCAAGTAGGACTATCCGCCGGGGAGCTGTTTTTT	CASSQVGLSAGELFF
TRBJ2-3	.	TRBV9	TRBD2	TGTGCCAGCAGCACGGGACTAGCGGGTCCCCCAGGCACAGATACGCAGTATTTT	CASSTGLAGPPGTDTQYF
TRBJ1-1	few	TRBV5-1	.	TGCGCCAGCAGCTTGGCTTTTGGCAGACAGAACACTGAAGCTTTCTTT	CASSLAFGRQNTEAFF
TRBJ1-1	.	TRBV7-2	.	TGTGCCAGCAGCTCCACCGGGACATATCATGAAGCTTTCTTT	CASSSTGTYHEAFF
TRBJ2-7	.	TRBV9	TRBD1	TGTGCCAGCAGCGTAGGGGCAGGGGGCCCTCGGGACGAGCAGTACTTC	CASSVGAGGPRDEQYF